This T cell receptor (beta chain) was profiled in a study of blood T cell repertoires in COVID-19 (dated by TCRdb to about 2020). For the study in its entirety: Collaborator samples came from the United States, Italy and Spain and covered acute and convalescent phases of COVID-19. The sample metadata nearly always contained a de-identified subject ID, COVID-19 status, age in years and sex. The samples were drawn from two sources: the first 160 participants of the ongoing ImmuneRACE study, and 1,000 to 1,500 subjects contributed by 6 global collaborators. Deeply sampled blood TCRbeta repertoires from subjects exposed to, actively infected with, or recovered from COVID-19 were included in the dataset. Where HLA class I and class II types were available, the types were taken from metadata supplied by the sample provider, not from assay-based typing. The material from the prospective study consisted of cDNA or gDNA derived from T cells, B-cell-depleted T cells, or PBMCs. The repertoires were released in a freely available public database intended as a resource for research on the immune response to SARS-CoV-2.

The collaborating institutions used their own protocols to collect whole blood in K2EDTA tubes. For TCRbeta analysis, collaborators shipped samples in one of three forms: frozen whole blood, isolated PBMCs, or DNA extracted from either of those sample types. Summary of the overall study and its limitations: The quantity of clinical and demographic metadata differed by source and by participant and was supplied without curation.

TCRbeta CDR3 regions were amplified from genomic DNA using the immunoSEQ Assay, a bias-controlled multiplex PCR. The authors' pipeline ran thus. Within the assay, amplification of reference gene primers was used to estimate how many nucleated cells each sample contained. To quantify the absolute abundance of each unique TCRbeta CDR3 rearrangement, sequence reads were collapsed and filtered. For each sample, productive Simpson clonality was calculated by taking the square root of Simpson's diversity index across productive rearrangements. The table comes from immuneACCESS by way of TCRdb, which keeps in-frame sequences with V and J called. Part of the clones is missing from these tables; in studies checked, under half for an unresolved V gene and the rest for unknown reasons. V and J calls and clone size are copied from that table; D and trimming were computed from the DNA. The sample yields more than 95,000 clones; approximately 80% were counted once. The ten most abundant clones make up 2.5% to 4% of the sample.

Remarks on this clone: The antigen this receptor binds is unknown. No quality values exist for individual bases; no much larger clone is one base distant.

Sequences were obtained from peripheral blood. The clonotype comes from a woman of 80 years or more with active or convalescent COVID-19.

The CDR3 has the sequence CASSVPRAGFGNTIYF. The sequence in DNA is TGTGCCAGCAGCGTCCCCCGGGCAGGGTTCGGAAACACCATATATTTT. The chain couples TRBV9 to TRBJ1-3, with a tentative D gene TRBD1 over 5 matching bases. V lost 2 bases and J lost 4 bases; the stretch between them is 16 bases long. CDR1 and CDR2 (SGDLS, YYNGEE) derive from the germline V gene. The CDR3 numbers 16 residues from cysteine through phenylalanine. This entry keeps only the CDR3 DNA: 48 bases, framed from base 1. When the CDR3 is completed using the reference TRBV9 and TRBJ1-3 genes on either side, the full variable domain is DSGVTQTPKHLITATGQRVTLRCSPRSGDLSVYWYQQSLDQGLQFLIQYYNGEERAKGNILERFSAQQFPDLHSELNLSSLELGDSALYFCASSVPRAGFGNTIYFGEGSWLTVV.